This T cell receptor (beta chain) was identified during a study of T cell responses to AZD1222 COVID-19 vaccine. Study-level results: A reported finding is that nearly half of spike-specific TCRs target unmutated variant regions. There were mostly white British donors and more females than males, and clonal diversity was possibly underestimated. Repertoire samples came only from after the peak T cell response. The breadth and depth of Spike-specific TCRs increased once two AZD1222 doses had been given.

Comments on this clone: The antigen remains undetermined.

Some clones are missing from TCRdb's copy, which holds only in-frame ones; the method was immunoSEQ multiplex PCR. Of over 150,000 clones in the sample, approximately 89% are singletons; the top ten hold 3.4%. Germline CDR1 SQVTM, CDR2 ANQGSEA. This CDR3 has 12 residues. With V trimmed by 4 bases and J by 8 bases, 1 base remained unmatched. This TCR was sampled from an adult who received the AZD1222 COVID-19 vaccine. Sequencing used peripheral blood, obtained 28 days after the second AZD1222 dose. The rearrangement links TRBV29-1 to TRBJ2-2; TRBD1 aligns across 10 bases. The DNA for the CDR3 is TGCAGCGTTGGACAGGGGGCGGGGGAGCTGTTTTTT. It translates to CSVGQGAGELFF.